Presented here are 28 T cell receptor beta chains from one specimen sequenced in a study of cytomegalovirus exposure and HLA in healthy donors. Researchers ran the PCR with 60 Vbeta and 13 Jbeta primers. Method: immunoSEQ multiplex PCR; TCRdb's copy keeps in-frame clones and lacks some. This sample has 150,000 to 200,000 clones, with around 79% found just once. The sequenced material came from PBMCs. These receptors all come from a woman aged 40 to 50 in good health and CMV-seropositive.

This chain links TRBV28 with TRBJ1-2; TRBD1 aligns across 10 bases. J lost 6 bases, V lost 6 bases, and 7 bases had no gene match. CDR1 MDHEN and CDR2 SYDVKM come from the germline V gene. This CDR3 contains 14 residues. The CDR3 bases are TGTGCCAGCAGCTCGGGACAGGGGTCGGATGGCTACACCTTC. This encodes CASSSGQGSDGYTF.

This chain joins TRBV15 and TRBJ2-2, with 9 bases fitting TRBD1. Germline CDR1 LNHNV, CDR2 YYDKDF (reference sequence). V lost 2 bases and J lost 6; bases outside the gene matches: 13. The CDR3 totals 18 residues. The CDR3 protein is CATSRRSPGTGYPGELFF. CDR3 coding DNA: TGTGCCACCAGCAGAAGAAGTCCCGGGACAGGGTATCCCGGGGAGCTGTTTTTT.

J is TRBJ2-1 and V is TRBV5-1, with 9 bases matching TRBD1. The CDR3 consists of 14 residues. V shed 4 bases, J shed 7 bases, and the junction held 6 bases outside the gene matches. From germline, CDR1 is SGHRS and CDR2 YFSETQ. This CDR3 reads CASSPGTGINEQFF. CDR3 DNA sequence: TGCGCCAGCAGCCCCGGGACAGGGATAAATGAGCAGTTCTTC.

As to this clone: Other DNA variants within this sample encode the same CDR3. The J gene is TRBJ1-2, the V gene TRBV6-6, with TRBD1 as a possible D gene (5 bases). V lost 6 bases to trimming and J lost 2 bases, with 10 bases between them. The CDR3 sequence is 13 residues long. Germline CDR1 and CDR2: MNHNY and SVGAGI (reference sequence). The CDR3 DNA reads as TGTGCCAGCAGCCTTGACAGCAACTATGGCTACACCTTC. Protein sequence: CASSLDSNYGYTF.

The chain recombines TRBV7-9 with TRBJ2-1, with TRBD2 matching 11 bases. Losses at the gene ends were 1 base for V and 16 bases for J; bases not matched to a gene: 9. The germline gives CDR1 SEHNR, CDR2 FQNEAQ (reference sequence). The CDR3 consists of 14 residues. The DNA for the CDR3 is TGTGCCAGCAGCTTAGGCTTTGGTCTAGCGGGGGGATTCTTC. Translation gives CASSLGFGLAGGFF.

This CDR3 reads CASSRGLAGFTDTQYF. The CDR3 nucleotides are TGTGCCAGCAGTCGGGGACTAGCGGGGTTCACAGATACGCAGTATTTT. This rearrangement joins TRBV28 to TRBJ2-3; TRBD2 matches 13 bases. The CDR3 consists of 16 residues. V shed 5 bases, J shed 2 bases, and the junction held 4 bases outside the gene matches. Germline CDR1 MDHEN, CDR2 SYDVKM. The full variable domain, in which reference TRBV28 and TRBJ2-3 provide the parts outside the CDR3, is DVKVTQSSRYLVKRTGEKVFLECVQDMDHENMFWYRQDPGLGLRLIYFSYDVKMKEKGDIPEGYSVSREKKERFSLILESASTNQTSMYLCASSRGLAGFTDTQYFGPGTRLTVL.

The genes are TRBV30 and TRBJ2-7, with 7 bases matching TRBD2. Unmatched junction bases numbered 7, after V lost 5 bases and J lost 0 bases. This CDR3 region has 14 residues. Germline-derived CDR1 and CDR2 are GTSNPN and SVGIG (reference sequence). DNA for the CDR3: TGTGCCTGGGGCCGGGAGCGGGGCTCCTACGAGCAGTACTTC. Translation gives CAWGRERGSYEQYF.

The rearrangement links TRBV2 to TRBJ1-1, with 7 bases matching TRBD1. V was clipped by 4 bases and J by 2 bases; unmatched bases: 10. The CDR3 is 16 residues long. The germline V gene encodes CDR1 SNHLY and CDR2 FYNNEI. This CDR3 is CASSVPSDRVNTEAFF. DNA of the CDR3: TGTGCCAGCAGTGTCCCATCAGACAGGGTAAACACTGAAGCTTTCTTT.

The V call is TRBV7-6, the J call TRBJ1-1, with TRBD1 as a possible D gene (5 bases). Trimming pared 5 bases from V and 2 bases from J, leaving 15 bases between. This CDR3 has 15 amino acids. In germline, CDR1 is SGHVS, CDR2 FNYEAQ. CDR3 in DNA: TGTGCCAGCAGCGAGATAGGGGCTTTAAACACTGAAGCTTTCTTT. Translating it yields CASSEIGALNTEAFF.

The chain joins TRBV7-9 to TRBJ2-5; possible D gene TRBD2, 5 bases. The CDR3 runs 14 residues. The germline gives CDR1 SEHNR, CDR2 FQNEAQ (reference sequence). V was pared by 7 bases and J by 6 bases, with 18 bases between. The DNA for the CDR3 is TGTGCCAGCATCGACGACTCCCCGGGAAAGACCCAGTACTTC. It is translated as CASIDDSPGKTQYF.

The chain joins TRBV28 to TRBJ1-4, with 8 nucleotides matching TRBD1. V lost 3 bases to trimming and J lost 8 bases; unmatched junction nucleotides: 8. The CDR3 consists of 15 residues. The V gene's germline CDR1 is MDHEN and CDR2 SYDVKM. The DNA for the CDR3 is TGTGCCAGCAGTTTTCCAGGGGGCCTAGGAGAAAAACTGTTTTTT. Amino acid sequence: CASSFPGGLGEKLFF.

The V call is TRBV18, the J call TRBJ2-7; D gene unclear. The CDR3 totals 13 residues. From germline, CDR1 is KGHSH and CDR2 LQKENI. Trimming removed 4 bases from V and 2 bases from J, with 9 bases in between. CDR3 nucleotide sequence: TGTGCCAGCTCACTCCAACTTACCTACGAGCAGTACTTC. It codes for CASSLQLTYEQYF.

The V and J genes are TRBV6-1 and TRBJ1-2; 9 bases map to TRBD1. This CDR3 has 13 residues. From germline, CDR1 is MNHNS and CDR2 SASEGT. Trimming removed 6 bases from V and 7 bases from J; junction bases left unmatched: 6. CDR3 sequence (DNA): TGTGCCAGCAGATCCGGACAGGGGAGTGGCTACACCTTC. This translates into CASRSGQGSGYTF.

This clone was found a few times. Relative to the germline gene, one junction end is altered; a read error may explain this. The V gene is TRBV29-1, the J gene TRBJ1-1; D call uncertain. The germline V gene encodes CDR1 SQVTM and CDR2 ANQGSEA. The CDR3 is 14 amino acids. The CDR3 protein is CSAGLSSGSLEPFF. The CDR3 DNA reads TGCAGCGCTGGCTTATCCTCCGGGTCCCTTGAACCTTTCTTT.

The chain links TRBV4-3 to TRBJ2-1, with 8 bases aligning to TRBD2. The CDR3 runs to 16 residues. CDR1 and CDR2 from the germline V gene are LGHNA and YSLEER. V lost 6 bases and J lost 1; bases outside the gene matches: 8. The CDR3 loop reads CASSLFGGASYNEQFF. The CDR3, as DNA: TGCGCCAGCAGTCTTTTCGGGGGGGCTTCCTACAATGAGCAGTTCTTC.

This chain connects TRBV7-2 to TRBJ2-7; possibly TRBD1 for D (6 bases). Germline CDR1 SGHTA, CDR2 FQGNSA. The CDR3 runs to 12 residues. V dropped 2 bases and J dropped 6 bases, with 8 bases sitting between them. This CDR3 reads CASSLTGREQYF. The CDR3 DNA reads TGTGCCAGCAGCTTAACAGGGCGCGAGCAGTACTTC.

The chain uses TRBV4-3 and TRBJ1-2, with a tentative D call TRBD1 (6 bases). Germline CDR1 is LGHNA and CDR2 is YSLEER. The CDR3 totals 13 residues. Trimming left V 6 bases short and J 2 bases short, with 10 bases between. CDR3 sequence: CASSKQGNYGYTF. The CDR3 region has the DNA TGCGCCAGCAGTAAACAGGGAAACTATGGCTACACCTTC.

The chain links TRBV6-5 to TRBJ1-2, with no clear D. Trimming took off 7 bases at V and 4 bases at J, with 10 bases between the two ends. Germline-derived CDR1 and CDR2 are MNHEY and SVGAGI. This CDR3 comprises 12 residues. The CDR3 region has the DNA TGTGCCAGCATGGTGGGAGGCTATGGCTACACCTTC. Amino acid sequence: CASMVGGYGYTF.

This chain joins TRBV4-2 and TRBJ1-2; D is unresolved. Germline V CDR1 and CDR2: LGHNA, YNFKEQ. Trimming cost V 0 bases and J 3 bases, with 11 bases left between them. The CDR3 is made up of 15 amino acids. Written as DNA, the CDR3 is TGTGCCAGCAGCCAAGATCGGAGGGATTACTATGGCTACACCTTC. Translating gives CASSQDRRDYYGYTF.

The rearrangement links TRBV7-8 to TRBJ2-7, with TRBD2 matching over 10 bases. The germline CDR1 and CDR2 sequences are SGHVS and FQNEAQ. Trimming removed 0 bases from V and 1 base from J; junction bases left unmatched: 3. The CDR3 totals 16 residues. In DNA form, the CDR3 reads TGTGCCAGCAGCTTAGCTAGCGGGGGGATATCCTACGAGCAGTACTTC. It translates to CASSLASGGISYEQYF. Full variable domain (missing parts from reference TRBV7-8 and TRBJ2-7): GAGVSQSPRYKVAKRGQDVALRCDPISGHVSLFWYQQALGQGPEFLTYFQNEAQLDKSGLPSDRFFAERPEGSVSTLKIQRTQQEDSAVYLCASSLASGGISYEQYFGPGTRLTVT.

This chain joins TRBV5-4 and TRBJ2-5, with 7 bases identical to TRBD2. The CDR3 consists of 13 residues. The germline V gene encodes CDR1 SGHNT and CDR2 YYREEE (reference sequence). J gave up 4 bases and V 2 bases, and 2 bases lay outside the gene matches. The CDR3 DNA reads TGTGCCAGCAGCTTTTCGGGGGGAGAGACCCAGTACTTC. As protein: CASSFSGGETQYF.

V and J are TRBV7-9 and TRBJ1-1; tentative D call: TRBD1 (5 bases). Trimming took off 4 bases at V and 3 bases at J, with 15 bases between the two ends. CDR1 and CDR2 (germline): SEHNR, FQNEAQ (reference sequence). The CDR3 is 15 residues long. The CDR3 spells CASSSQDGTYTEAFF. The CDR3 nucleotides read TGTGCCAGCAGCTCCCAAGACGGGACTTACACTGAAGCTTTCTTT.

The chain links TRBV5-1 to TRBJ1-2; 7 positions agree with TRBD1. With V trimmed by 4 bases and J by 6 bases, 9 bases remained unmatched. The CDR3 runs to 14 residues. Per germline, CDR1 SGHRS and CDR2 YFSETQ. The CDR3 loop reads CASSERGREDGYTF. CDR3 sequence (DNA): TGCGCCAGCAGCGAGAGGGGGCGGGAGGATGGCTACACCTTC.

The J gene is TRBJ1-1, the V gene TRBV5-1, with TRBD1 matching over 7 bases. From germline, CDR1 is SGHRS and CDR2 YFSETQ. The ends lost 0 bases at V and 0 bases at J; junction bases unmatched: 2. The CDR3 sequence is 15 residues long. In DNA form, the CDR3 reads TGCGCCAGCAGCTTGGGGGGACAGCTGAACACTGAAGCTTTCTTT. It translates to CASSLGGQLNTEAFF.

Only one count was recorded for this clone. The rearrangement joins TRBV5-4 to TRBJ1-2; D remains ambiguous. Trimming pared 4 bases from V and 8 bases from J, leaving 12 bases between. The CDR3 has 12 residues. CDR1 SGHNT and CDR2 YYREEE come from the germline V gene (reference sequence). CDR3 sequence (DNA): TGTGCCAGCAGCGTAGAGGCCCGCGGCTACACCTTC. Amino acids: CASSVEARGYTF.

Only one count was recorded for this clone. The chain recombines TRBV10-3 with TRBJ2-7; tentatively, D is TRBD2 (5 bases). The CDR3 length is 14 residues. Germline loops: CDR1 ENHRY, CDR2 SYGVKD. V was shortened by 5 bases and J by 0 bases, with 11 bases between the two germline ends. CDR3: CAISSGMSSYEQYF. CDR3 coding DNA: TGTGCCATCAGTTCCGGGATGAGCTCCTACGAGCAGTACTTC.

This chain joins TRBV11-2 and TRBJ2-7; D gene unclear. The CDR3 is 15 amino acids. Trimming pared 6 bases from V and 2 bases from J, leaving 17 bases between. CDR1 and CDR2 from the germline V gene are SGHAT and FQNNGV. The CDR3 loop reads CASRPRTQYTYEQYF. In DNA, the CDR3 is TGTGCCAGCAGACCCCGAACACAATACACCTACGAGCAGTACTTC.

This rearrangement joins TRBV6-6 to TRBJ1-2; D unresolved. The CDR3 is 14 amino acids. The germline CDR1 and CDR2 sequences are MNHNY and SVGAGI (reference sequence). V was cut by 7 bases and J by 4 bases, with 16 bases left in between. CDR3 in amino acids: CASTPSGGFYGYTF. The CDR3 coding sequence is TGTGCCAGCACCCCGTCGGGAGGGTTCTATGGCTACACCTTC.